The entry below gives a single TCR beta chain sequence along with its context. The data belong to a study of blood T cell repertoires in COVID-19. The length of the CDR3 is 15 residues. Germline V gene lookup returns CDR1 MNHEY and CDR2 SVGAGI. Deletions cut 5 bases from V and 5 bases from J, with 16 bases between. TCRdb's copy holds only in-frame clones and misses some; the assay was immunoSEQ multiplex PCR. The table shows roughly 380,000 clones, with 88% occurring only once. Material: PBMCs or T cells enriched from blood (not recorded which). J is TRBJ1-5 and V is TRBV6-5, with D perhaps TRBD1 (6 bases). The source is a woman in her 30s who had been exposed to COVID-19. CDR3 region: CASSPMGGGDQPQHF. In nucleotides, the CDR3 is TGTGCCAGCAGTCCAATGGGAGGGGGTGATCAGCCCCAGCATTTT.